This T cell receptor (beta chain) derives from a study of CD8+CD57+ T cells in acquired aplastic anemia. General study results and limits: No significant patient-versus-control difference appeared in CD8+ Simpson's diversity.

There are a few counts of this clonotype. Antigen specificity is unknown. The germline V gene has CDR1 DFQATT and CDR2 SNEGSKA (reference sequence). The CDR3 consists of 15 residues. V lost 6 bases, J lost 7 bases, and 13 bases stayed unmatched. Genomic DNA provided the template from which TCR beta VDJ and CDR3 profiles were obtained. TCRdb independently ran MiXCR on the reads; one entry per CDR3 protein. Of 100,000 to 130,000 distinct CDR3 sequences in the sample, less than 65% were seen once. The material sequenced was sorted CD4+, CD8+, or CD8+CD57+ T cells (not recorded which) from PBMCs. The TCR sequence derives from a human donor in good health, serving as a control. The V call is TRBV20-1, the J call TRBJ2-1; 9 bases line up with TRBD1. CDR3 nucleotide sequence: TGCAGTGCCAACTCTCCGGGACAGGGCCGTAATGAGCAGTTCTTC. It yields the protein CSANSPGQGRNEQFF.